The clone carrying this T cell receptor beta chain was observed at least ten times. This entry belongs to a study of early T cells in non-severe SARS-CoV-2 infection. V lost 5 bases to trimming and J lost 1 base, with 7 bases between them. Germline V gene lookup returns CDR1 SGHAT and CDR2 FQNNGV. The CDR3 contains 13 residues. One entry per CDR3 protein results from TCRdb running MiXCR on the 5' RACE reads. The repertoire has around 39,000 distinct CDR3 sequences, 5% to 6.5% of them found once; the top ten carry around 5.8%. V usage is TRBV11-2 and J usage is TRBJ2-3, with no clear D. This receptor was obtained from an adult who was a healthcare worker with PCR-confirmed SARS-CoV-2 infection or an uninfected control (not recorded which). This material consisted of whole blood, taken at baseline. The CDR3: CASSVVRTDTQYF. CDR3 nucleotides: TGTGCCAGCAGCGTAGTCCGCACAGATACGCAGTATTTT.